The rows below give T cell receptor beta chains drawn from one sample of a study of blood T cell repertoires in COVID-19. Sequencing was performed with immunoSEQ multiplex PCR; in TCRdb, only in-frame clones are kept and a portion is missing. The sample gives 150,000 to 200,000 clones, roughly 88% of which show up once; less than 3% is in the top ten. The sample taken for sequencing was peripheral blood. These receptors originate from an older woman with acute or convalescent COVID-19. CDR3s include the opening cysteine and the closing phenylalanine or tryptophan. D genes are given only for firm matches. Not all rows give a size; the values are once, few, many and, for expanded clones, a class.

J | V | D | size | DNA | CDR3
TRBJ2-3 | TRBV3-1/TRBV3-2 | TRBD2 | - | TGTGCCAGCAGCCGCAGACTAGCGGGGGGGCCTCCCACAGATACGCAGTATTTT | CASSRRLAGGPPTDTQYF
TRBJ1-3 | TRBV12-3/TRBV12-4 | - | few | TGTGCCAGCGGGAGGGTCTCTGGAAACACCATATATTTT | CASGRVSGNTIYF
TRBJ2-2 | TRBV9 | - | once | TGTGCCAGCTCGGATATGAAGTGGCAGGGGCGCACCGGGGAGCTGTTTTTT | CASSDMKWQGRTGELFF
TRBJ2-7 | TRBV4-1 | - | - | TGCGCCAGCAGCCAAGATTTTAGGGGGGGCTCCTACGAGCAGTACTTC | CASSQDFRGGSYEQYF
TRBJ2-7 | TRBV5-1 | TRBD1 | - | TGCGCCAGCAGGGGACAGGAGGGTACCGAGCAGTACTTC | CASRGQEGTEQYF
TRBJ1-3 | TRBV27 | - | - | TGTGCCAGCAGTTTACGCGGGAGTAGTGGAAACACCATATATTTT | CASSLRGSSGNTIYF
TRBJ1-1 | TRBV6-1 | - | - | TGTGCCAGCAGTGCACTAGGGGGTCGGGTGAACACTGAAGCTTTCTTT | CASSALGGRVNTEAFF
TRBJ2-1 | TRBV3-1/TRBV3-2 | TRBD2 | few | TGTGCCAGCAGGGGGACTAGCGGGGACTACAATGAGCAGTTCTTC | CASRGTSGDYNEQFF
TRBJ1-5 | TRBV7-2 | - | - | TGTGCCAGCAGCAACAGGGCTAATCAGCCCCAGCATTTT | CASSNRANQPQHF
TRBJ1-4 | TRBV29-1 | - | few | TGCAGCGTGAGAAATGAAAAACTGTTTTTT | CSVRNEKLFF
TRBJ2-2 | TRBV4-1 | TRBD2 | - | TGCGCCAGCAGCCAAGCGGGGGGGCGCTCCGGGGAGCTGTTTTTT | CASSQAGGRSGELFF
TRBJ1-4 | TRBV27 | - | - | TGTGCCAGCAGTTCTAGTCGTAGTGCTGAAAAACTGTTTTTT | CASSSSRSAEKLFF
TRBJ2-7 | TRBV20-1 | - | - | TGCAGTGCCCGCGGGTCCTACGAGCAGTACTTC | CSARGSYEQYF
TRBJ1-4 | TRBV5-6 | TRBD1 | - | TGTGCCAGCAGCTTACTACAGGGGGCGGATGAAAAACTGTTTTTT | CASSLLQGADEKLFF
TRBJ1-1 | TRBV19 | TRBD1 | - | TGTGCCAGTACCCGGGACAGGGGTACTGAAGCTTTCTTT | CASTRDRGTEAFF
TRBJ2-4 | TRBV6-2/TRBV6-3 | - | - | TGTGCCAGCAGTTACTCGATGAAGGGGGACATTCAGTACTTC | CASSYSMKGDIQYF
TRBJ1-1 | TRBV10-2 | - | few | TGCGCCAGCCGGACAATTATGAACACTGAAGCTTTCTTT | CASRTIMNTEAFF
TRBJ1-2 | TRBV11-2 | TRBD1 | - | TGTGCCAGCAGCCGGACAGGGACGAACTATGGCTACACCTTC | CASSRTGTNYGYTF
TRBJ1-5 | TRBV15 | - | - | TGTGCCACCAGCAGGAGGGATCAGCCCCAGCATTTT | CATSRRDQPQHF
TRBJ2-7 | TRBV6-6 | - | - | TGTGCCAGCAGTTACGGGGTCAGACAGATTCCTAGGGAGCAGTACTTC | CASSYGVRQIPREQYF
TRBJ2-6 | TRBV19 | TRBD1 | once | TGTGCCAGTAGAGTCGGACAGGGCTCTGGGGCCAACGTCCTGACTTTC | CASRVGQGSGANVLTF
TRBJ2-5 | TRBV5-1 | TRBD1 | - | TGCGCCAGCAGCACAAGGACAGGCCAAGAGACCCAGTACTTC | CASSTRTGQETQYF
TRBJ2-4 | TRBV6-6 | TRBD2 | - | TGTGCCAGCAGTCGAACTAGCGGGGGGGCCAAAAACATTCAGTACTTC | CASSRTSGGAKNIQYF
TRBJ2-7 | TRBV15 | TRBD1 | - | TGTGCCACCAGCAGAGGTAGACAGGGCTACGAGCAGTACTTC | CATSRGRQGYEQYF
TRBJ2-3 | TRBV30 | - | - | TGTGCCTGGAGTCCGGGAACTAGCACAGATACGCAGTATTTT | CAWSPGTSTDTQYF